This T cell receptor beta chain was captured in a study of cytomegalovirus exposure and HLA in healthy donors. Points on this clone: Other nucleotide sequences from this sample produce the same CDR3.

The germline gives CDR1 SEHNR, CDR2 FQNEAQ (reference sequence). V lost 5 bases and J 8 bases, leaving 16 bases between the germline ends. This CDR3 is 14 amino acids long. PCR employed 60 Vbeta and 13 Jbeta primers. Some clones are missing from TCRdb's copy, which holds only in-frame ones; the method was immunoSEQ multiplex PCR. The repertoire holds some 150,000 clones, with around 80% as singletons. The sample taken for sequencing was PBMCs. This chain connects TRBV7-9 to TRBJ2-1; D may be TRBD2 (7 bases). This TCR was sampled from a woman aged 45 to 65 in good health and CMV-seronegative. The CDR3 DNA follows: TGTGCCAGCAGCAGAGAGGGGGGGAATGATGAGCAGTTCTTC. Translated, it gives CASSREGGNDEQFF.